The rows below give T cell receptor beta chains drawn from one sample of a study of cytomegalovirus exposure and HLA in healthy donors. Method: immunoSEQ multiplex PCR; TCRdb's copy keeps in-frame clones and lacks some. The data show about 99,000 clones, with about 9.4% seen just once and approximately 6% held by the top ten. Sequencing was performed on PBMCs. These receptor sequences come from a man between 35 and 55 years old in good health and CMV-seropositive. CDR3s include the opening cysteine and the closing phenylalanine or tryptophan. The D gene is left open where the match is weak. Where a row states a size, it is once, few, many or the class of an expanded clone; other rows omit it.

CDR3: CASSPSPTGEVTEAFF
DNA: TGTGCCAGCAGCCCCAGCCCGACAGGGGAGGTCACTGAAGCTTTCTTT
V: TRBV5-4
J: TRBJ1-1
D: TRBD1
size: .

CDR3: CASSSTAYGYTF
DNA: TGCGCCAGCAGCTCCACTGCCTATGGCTACACCTTC
V: TRBV5-1
J: TRBJ1-2
D: .
size: .

CDR3: CASSSPRGSSYNEQFF
DNA: TGTGCCAGCAGCTCGCCCCGAGGGAGCTCCTACAATGAGCAGTTCTTC
V: TRBV7-9
J: TRBJ2-1
D: .
size: few

CDR3: CASSAGGYGYTF
DNA: TGTGCCAGCAGTGCAGGGGGGTATGGCTACACCTTC
V: TRBV2
J: TRBJ1-2
D: TRBD1
size: few

CDR3: CASGQANQPQHF
DNA: TGTGCCAGCGGACAGGCAAATCAGCCCCAGCATTTT
V: TRBV9
J: TRBJ1-5
D: TRBD1
size: few

CDR3: CASSPQGITTPQETQYF
DNA: TGTGCCAGCAGTCCTCAGGGTATCACTACTCCTCAAGAGACCCAGTACTTC
V: TRBV27
J: TRBJ2-5
D: .
size: .

CDR3: CASSYSDRGYDTQYF
DNA: TGTGCCAGCAGTTACTCGGACAGGGGATATGATACGCAGTATTTT
V: TRBV6-6
J: TRBJ2-3
D: TRBD1
size: few

CDR3: CASSLQGAYNEQFF
DNA: TGTGCCAGCAGCTTACAGGGGGCTTACAATGAGCAGTTCTTC
V: TRBV7-9
J: TRBJ2-1
D: TRBD1
size: .

CDR3: CASSYVAGVYNSPLHF
DNA: TGTGCCAGCAGTTACGTGGCAGGTGTTTATAATTCACCCCTCCACTTT
V: TRBV6-5
J: TRBJ1-6
D: .
size: few

CDR3: CAGLAGEYNEQFF
DNA: TGTGCCGGCCTAGCGGGAGAATACAATGAGCAGTTCTTC
V: TRBV21-1
J: TRBJ2-1
D: .
size: many

CDR3: CASSLAGIVYNEQFF
DNA: TGTGCCAGCAGCTTAGCCGGGATCGTTTACAATGAGCAGTTCTTC
V: TRBV7-2
J: TRBJ2-1
D: .
size: .

CDR3: CASSGPGQGWGEQYF
DNA: TGTGCCAGCAGTGGTCCGGGACAGGGATGGGGCGAGCAGTACTTC
V: TRBV6-1
J: TRBJ2-7
D: TRBD1
size: .

CDR3: CASSPPGTVTSEQYF
DNA: TGTGCCAGCAGTCCGCCTGGGACAGTGACCTCCGAGCAGTACTTC
V: TRBV6-6
J: TRBJ2-7
D: TRBD1
size: .

CDR3: CASGGLAGEYEQYF
DNA: TGTGCCAGCGGTGGACTAGCGGGAGAGTACGAGCAGTACTTC
V: TRBV27
J: TRBJ2-7
D: TRBD2
size: .

CDR3: CASSLRAGPGDEQFF
DNA: TGTGCCAGCAGCTTAAGAGCGGGTCCAGGAGATGAGCAGTTCTTC
V: TRBV7-3
J: TRBJ2-1
D: .
size: few

CDR3: CASSQAAASGASEQYF
DNA: TGCGCCAGCAGCCAAGCGGCGGCTAGCGGGGCCTCAGAGCAGTACTTC
V: TRBV4-3
J: TRBJ2-7
D: TRBD2
size: few

CDR3: CASSYRLGETQYF
DNA: TGTGCCAGCAGTTACAGGCTCGGTGAGACCCAGTACTTC
V: TRBV28
J: TRBJ2-5
D: .
size: .

CDR3: CASSFTANQPQHF
DNA: TGTGCCAGCAGTTTTACAGCAAATCAGCCCCAGCATTTT
V: TRBV27
J: TRBJ1-5
D: .
size: few

CDR3: CSGGADGETQYF
DNA: TGCAGCGGAGGAGCGGACGGAGAGACCCAGTACTTC
V: TRBV29-1
J: TRBJ2-5
D: .
size: .

CDR3: CASSSTGTAYEQYF
DNA: TGCGCCAGCAGCTCCACCGGGACAGCCTACGAGCAGTACTTC
V: TRBV5-1
J: TRBJ2-7
D: TRBD1
size: few

CDR3: CASAPPGDFEQYF
DNA: TGTGCCAGCGCACCCCCGGGGGACTTCGAGCAGTACTTC
V: TRBV2
J: TRBJ2-7
D: .
size: .

CDR3: CASSGQNYNSPLHF
DNA: TGTGCCAGTAGCGGGCAGAACTATAATTCACCCCTCCACTTT
V: TRBV6-6
J: TRBJ1-6
D: .
size: few

CDR3: CASSLARDREAAGPYEQYF
DNA: TGTGCCAGCAGCTTAGCCCGGGACAGGGAAGCAGCGGGTCCCTACGAGCAGTACTTC
V: TRBV11-2
J: TRBJ2-7
D: TRBD1
size: .

CDR3: CASSPGGARQPQHF
DNA: TGTGCCAGCAGCCCGGGCGGGGCTCGCCAGCCCCAGCATTTT
V: TRBV11-2
J: TRBJ1-5
D: .
size: few

CDR3: CSVLSTGELFF
DNA: TGCAGCGTTTTATCTACCGGGGAGCTGTTTTTT
V: TRBV29-1
J: TRBJ2-2
D: .
size: few

CDR3: CASSLGEQPQHF
DNA: TGTGCCAGCAGCTTAGGGGAACAGCCCCAGCATTTT
V: TRBV5-5
J: TRBJ1-5
D: .
size: .

CDR3: CASSWGQSSYNEQFF
DNA: TGTGCCAGCAGCTGGGGACAGAGCTCCTACAATGAGCAGTTCTTC
V: TRBV7-9
J: TRBJ2-1
D: TRBD1
size: .

CDR3: CASSGGLLAGVGYNEQFF
DNA: TGTGCCAGCAGCGGCGGGCTTCTAGCGGGAGTGGGCTACAATGAGCAGTTCTTC
V: TRBV9
J: TRBJ2-1
D: TRBD2
size: .

CDR3: CASSLGADSYEQYF
DNA: TGTGCCAGCAGCTTAGGAGCGGACTCCTACGAGCAGTACTTC
V: TRBV7-2
J: TRBJ2-7
D: .
size: .

CDR3: CASRPGTSSYEQYF
DNA: TGTGCCAGCAGGCCCGGGACTAGCTCCTACGAGCAGTACTTC
V: TRBV2
J: TRBJ2-7
D: TRBD2
size: few

CDR3: CASSFRGNTEAFF
DNA: TGTGCCAGCAGTTTCAGGGGCAACACTGAAGCTTTCTTT
V: TRBV27
J: TRBJ1-1
D: .
size: few

CDR3: CASSQPLLAASTDTQYF
DNA: TGTGCCAGCAGCCAACCCCTACTAGCGGCTAGCACAGATACGCAGTATTTT
V: TRBV7-9
J: TRBJ2-3
D: TRBD2
size: .

CDR3: CASSRSGLAGYNEQFF
DNA: TGTGCCAGCAGTCGTTCGGGCCTAGCGGGCTACAATGAGCAGTTCTTC
V: TRBV28
J: TRBJ2-1
D: TRBD2
size: few

CDR3: CASSLTGATQETQYF
DNA: TGTGCCAGCAGCTTGACAGGCGCTACTCAAGAGACCCAGTACTTC
V: TRBV5-5
J: TRBJ2-5
D: .
size: few

CDR3: CASTTDSVDYGYTF
DNA: TGTGCCAGCACTACGGACAGTGTCGACTATGGCTACACCTTC
V: TRBV2
J: TRBJ1-2
D: .
size: .

CDR3: CASSLALGDIYEQYF
DNA: TGTGCCAGCAGCTTAGCGCTAGGGGACATCTACGAGCAGTACTTC
V: TRBV7-6
J: TRBJ2-7
D: .
size: few

CDR3: CASLGQGNNYGYTF
DNA: TGTGCCAGCCTGGGACAGGGGAATAACTATGGCTACACCTTC
V: TRBV6-1
J: TRBJ1-2
D: TRBD1
size: .

CDR3: CAWEAGQFSGNTIYF
DNA: TGTGCCTGGGAAGCGGGACAATTCTCTGGAAACACCATATATTTT
V: TRBV30
J: TRBJ1-3
D: .
size: few

CDR3: CASSISASAAYEQYF
DNA: TGTGCCAGTAGTATATCTGCTAGCGCAGCCTACGAGCAGTACTTC
V: TRBV19
J: TRBJ2-7
D: .
size: .

CDR3: CASSLGRDGTGELFF
DNA: TGTGCCAGCTCTCTCGGCAGGGATGGAACCGGGGAGCTGTTTTTT
V: TRBV18
J: TRBJ2-2
D: .
size: few

CDR3: CASSQDRAGGVFYNEQFF
DNA: TGCGCCAGCAGCCAAGACCGAGCGGGAGGGGTCTTTTACAATGAGCAGTTCTTC
V: TRBV4-3
J: TRBJ2-1
D: TRBD2
size: few

CDR3: CAISDRVGAGELFF
DNA: TGTGCCATCAGTGACAGGGTCGGCGCCGGGGAGCTGTTTTTT
V: TRBV10-3
J: TRBJ2-2
D: .
size: .

CDR3: CASSLEENQPQHF
DNA: TGCGCCAGCAGCTTGGAAGAGAATCAGCCCCAGCATTTT
V: TRBV5-1
J: TRBJ1-5
D: .
size: few

CDR3: CASNRQEGAWETQYF
DNA: TGTGCCAGCAACCGTCAGGAGGGGGCGTGGGAGACCCAGTACTTC
V: TRBV27
J: TRBJ2-5
D: .
size: .

CDR3: CASSLSPETGFNQPQHF
DNA: TGTGCCAGCAGTTTATCGCCGGAAACAGGGTTCAATCAGCCCCAGCATTTT
V: TRBV28
J: TRBJ1-5
D: .
size: .

CDR3: CASSSYRTSYNEQFF
DNA: TGTGCCAGCAGCTCCTACCGGACTTCCTACAATGAGCAGTTCTTC
V: TRBV7-2
J: TRBJ2-1
D: .
size: .

CDR3: CSVDSVTDIYGYTF
DNA: TGCAGCGTTGATTCGGTGACAGACATCTATGGCTACACCTTC
V: TRBV29-1
J: TRBJ1-2
D: .
size: few

CDR3: CASSQVDLQGANTEAFF
DNA: TGCGCCAGCAGCCAAGTTGACCTTCAGGGGGCAAACACTGAAGCTTTCTTT
V: TRBV4-1
J: TRBJ1-1
D: TRBD1
size: .

CDR3: CAIERTGSNEQFF
DNA: TGTGCCATCGAAAGGACAGGTTCCAATGAGCAGTTCTTC
V: TRBV6-1
J: TRBJ2-1
D: TRBD1
size: few

CDR3: CASSQKLAGVKYYEQYF
DNA: TGTGCCAGCAGCCAAAAACTAGCGGGAGTCAAATACTACGAGCAGTACTTC
V: TRBV4-2
J: TRBJ2-7
D: TRBD2
size: few

CDR3: CASSSGDQPQHF
DNA: TGCGCCAGCAGTTCAGGGGATCAGCCCCAGCATTTT
V: TRBV10-1
J: TRBJ1-5
D: .
size: .

CDR3: CASSARDRVEGDEKLFF
DNA: TGTGCCAGCAGTGCCCGGGACAGGGTCGAAGGCGATGAAAAACTGTTTTTT
V: TRBV27
J: TRBJ1-4
D: TRBD1
size: .